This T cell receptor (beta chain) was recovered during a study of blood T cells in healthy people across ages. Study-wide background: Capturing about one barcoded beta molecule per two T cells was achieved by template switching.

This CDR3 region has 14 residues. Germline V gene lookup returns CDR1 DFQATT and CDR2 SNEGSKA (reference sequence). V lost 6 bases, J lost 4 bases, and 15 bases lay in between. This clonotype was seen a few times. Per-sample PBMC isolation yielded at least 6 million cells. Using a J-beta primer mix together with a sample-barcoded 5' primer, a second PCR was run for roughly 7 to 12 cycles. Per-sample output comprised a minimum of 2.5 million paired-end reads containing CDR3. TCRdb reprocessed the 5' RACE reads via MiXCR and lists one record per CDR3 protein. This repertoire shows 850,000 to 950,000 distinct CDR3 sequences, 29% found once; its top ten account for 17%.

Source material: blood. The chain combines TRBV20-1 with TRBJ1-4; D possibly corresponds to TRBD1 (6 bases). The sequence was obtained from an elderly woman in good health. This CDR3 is CSARQDNFNEKLFF. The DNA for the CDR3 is TGCAGTGCGAGACAGGACAACTTTAATGAAAAACTGTTTTTT.